This T cell receptor (beta chain) was sequenced during a study of PD-L1 blockade in urothelial cancer (dated by TCRdb to 2016 to 2017). Regarding the research as a whole: Every patient began therapy around 2014 and was given atezolizumab 1,200 mg intravenously every 3 weeks. Pretreatment blood TCR-seq was available for twenty-nine patients, at least one posttreatment blood collection was obtained for approximately 25 patients, and tumor TCR-seq was available for approximately 25 patients. Durable clinical benefit was achieved by nine patients but not by the remaining 20. Durable clinical benefit was defined as a progression-free survival longer than 6 months, and TCR features were additionally tested against progression-free survival and overall survival. An exploratory multi-omic analysis was conducted of the somatic, immune and clinical correlates of response to PD-L1 blockade with atezolizumab in urothelial cancer. Blood samples were analyzed 3 weeks after the start of treatment (second dose) and 6 weeks after the start of treatment. TCR sequencing covered pretreatment tumor samples and matched, serially collected peripheral blood taken before and after atezolizumab treatment. About 90% of the 29 patients were males with bladder-origin urothelial cancer, and about 60% of the roughly 29 reported a prior smoking history. In the same patients who had TCR sequencing, pretreatment tumors also underwent whole exome sequencing and RNA sequencing. Blood samples gave a median of 141,255 T cells and approximately 80,000 unique TCRs, with a median clonality of approximately 0.08. Patients had an ECOG performance status of 0 or 1 and had received between 0 and 3 prior chemotherapy regimens. Overall study results and their limits: Because of the small sample size (n ≈ 29) and the many exploratory analyses performed, the results are intended to be regarded as hypothesis-generating. Among patients with durable benefit, tumor-associated TCR clones showed greater expansion in peripheral blood 3 weeks after treatment started (n of about 20, p = 0.022). Improved progression-free and overall survival was associated with having pretreatment peripheral blood TCR clonality below the median.

Synthetic TCR analog templates were spiked into each PCR so that absolute template abundance could be estimated from read counts. Using the immunoSEQ assay, TCRbeta CDR3 regions were amplified from genomic DNA with bias-controlled V and J gene primers. Sequencing of rearranged TCRbeta segments was performed at approximately 20X coverage. Under the source paper's analysis protocol: Clustering was used to correct sequencing errors, and CDR3s were annotated against IMGT so that V, D and J genes could be assigned. Only productive TCRbeta rearrangements were used in downstream analyses, excluding out-of-frame or stop-codon sequences. Clonality was calculated as one minus the Shannon entropy normalized by the log of the number of unique productive sequences. Clones differing between time points or between blood and tumor were identified by Fisher's exact test with Benjamini-Hochberg correction at adjusted p below 0.01. TCRdb obtained this table from immuneACCESS and retained in-frame rearrangements with V and J assigned. These tables miss some clones; where compared with another copy, unresolved V genes account for less than half of the shortfall, and the remainder is unexplained. The DNA was the basis for D and trimming; V, J and clone size are from that table. Across this sample there are roughly 130,000 clones, with about 88% seen only once. The leading ten clones occupy 3.2% of the sample.

Sample time point, as interpreted from the label and publication: pretreatment peripheral blood. The cohort included 25 to 35 patients with locally advanced or metastatic urothelial carcinoma who were treated at Memorial Sloan Kettering on a trial protocol. Peripheral blood mononuclear cells were collected from each patient pretreatment and during treatment, giving between 1 and 8 total time points per patient. The Qiagen DNeasy Blood extraction kit was used to purify genomic DNA from total PBMCs and tumor samples. PBMCs were collected pretreatment and during treatment, and were isolated and stored as previously described. Trimming at the junction amounts to 3 bases on V and 1 base on J, and the germline ends lie 4 bases apart. The CDR3, cysteine through phenylalanine, is 11 amino acids long. Only the CDR3 region is kept as DNA, spanning 33 bases read in frame from base 1. CDR1 and CDR2 are drawn from the germline V gene (reference sequence): DFQATT, SNEGSKA.

In regard to this clone: No cognate antigen has been identified for it. It has no much larger one-base neighbor in the sample; base qualities were not kept. Other DNA sequences in this sample translate to the same CDR3.

The chain is made from TRBV20-1 and TRBJ2-7, with the identity of the D gene unclear. The TCR was taken from a man aged 50 to 60 with urothelial cancer. Specimen: PBMCs, collected around atezolizumab (anti-PD-L1) treatment. The nucleotides read TGCAGTGCTAGTCCATCCTACGAGCAGTACTTC. Translated, this is CSASPSYEQYF.